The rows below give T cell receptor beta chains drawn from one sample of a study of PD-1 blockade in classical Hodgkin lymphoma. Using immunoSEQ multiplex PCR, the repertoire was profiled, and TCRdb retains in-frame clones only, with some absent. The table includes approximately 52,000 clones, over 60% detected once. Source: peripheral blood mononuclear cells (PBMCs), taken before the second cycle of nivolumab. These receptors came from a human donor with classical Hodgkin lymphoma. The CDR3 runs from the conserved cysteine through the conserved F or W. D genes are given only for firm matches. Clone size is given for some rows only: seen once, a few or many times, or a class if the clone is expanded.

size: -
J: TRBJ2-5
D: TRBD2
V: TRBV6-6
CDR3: CASSYDTSGSPTQYF
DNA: TGTGCCAGCAGTTACGATACTAGCGGGAGCCCGACCCAGTACTTC

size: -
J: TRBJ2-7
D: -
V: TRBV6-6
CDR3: CASSYSGQGTYEQYF
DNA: TGTGCCAGCAGTTACTCGGGGCAGGGCACGTACGAGCAGTACTTC

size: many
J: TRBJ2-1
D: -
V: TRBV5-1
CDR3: CASSPRTFYNEQFF
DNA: TGCGCCAGCAGCCCCAGGACCTTCTACAATGAGCAGTTCTTC

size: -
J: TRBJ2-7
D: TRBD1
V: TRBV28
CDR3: CARPDRVGYEQYF
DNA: TGTGCCAGACCGGACAGGGTCGGATACGAGCAGTACTTC

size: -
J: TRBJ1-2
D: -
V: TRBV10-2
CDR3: CASSGGFDGYTF
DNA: TGCGCCAGCAGTGGTGGCTTCGATGGCTACACCTTC

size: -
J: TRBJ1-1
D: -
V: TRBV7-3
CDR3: CASSLRGGDTEAFF
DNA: TGTGCCAGCAGCTTGCGCGGGGGGGACACTGAAGCTTTCTTT

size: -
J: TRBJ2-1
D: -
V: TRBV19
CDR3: CASAIYGREVNEQFF
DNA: TGTGCCAGTGCCATCTATGGCAGGGAGGTCAATGAGCAGTTCTTC

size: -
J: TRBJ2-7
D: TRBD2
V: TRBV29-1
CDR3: CSVLAGRSYEQYF
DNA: TGCAGCGTTTTAGCGGGACGCTCCTACGAGCAGTACTTC

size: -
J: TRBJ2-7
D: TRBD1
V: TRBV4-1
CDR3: CASSQGIRTGLPYEQYF
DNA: TGCGCCAGCAGCCAAGGGATAAGGACAGGACTCCCCTACGAGCAGTACTTC

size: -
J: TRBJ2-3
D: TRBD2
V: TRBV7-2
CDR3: CASSFSGSQENTQYF
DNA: TGTGCCAGCAGCTTTAGCGGGAGCCAGGAAAATACGCAGTATTTT

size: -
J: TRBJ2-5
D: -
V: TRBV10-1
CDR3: CASNGAAGETQYF
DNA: TGCGCCAGCAACGGGGCGGCGGGGGAGACCCAGTACTTC

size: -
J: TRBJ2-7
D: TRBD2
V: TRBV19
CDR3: CASRPGGVGNREQYF
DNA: TGTGCCAGTAGGCCGGGGGGGGTCGGTAATCGCGAGCAGTACTTC

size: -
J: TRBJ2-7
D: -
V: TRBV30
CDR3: CAWSVHKQEQYF
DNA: TGTGCCTGGAGTGTACATAAGCAAGAGCAGTACTTC

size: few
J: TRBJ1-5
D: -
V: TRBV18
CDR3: CASSKLGRDNQPQHF
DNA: TGTGCCAGCTCAAAATTAGGACGGGACAATCAGCCCCAGCATTTT

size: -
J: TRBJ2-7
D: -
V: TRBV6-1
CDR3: CASTPTVYEQYF
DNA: TGTGCCAGCACCCCAACCGTCTACGAGCAGTACTTC

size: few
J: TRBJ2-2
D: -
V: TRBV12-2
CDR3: CASRRGLASGELFF
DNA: TGTGCAAGTCGCCGCGGACTAGCCTCCGGGGAGCTGTTTTTT

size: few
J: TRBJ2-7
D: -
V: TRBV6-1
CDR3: CASSEVGSRYEQYF
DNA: TGTGCCAGCAGTGAAGTAGGCAGCCGCTACGAGCAGTACTTC

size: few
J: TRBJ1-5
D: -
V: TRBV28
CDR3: CASSAVQPQHF
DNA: TGTGCCAGCAGTGCCGTACAGCCCCAGCATTTT

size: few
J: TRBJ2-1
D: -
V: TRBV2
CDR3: CASSELVTGDHNEQFF
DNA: TGTGCCAGCAGTGAATTAGTGACGGGAGACCACAATGAGCAGTTCTTC

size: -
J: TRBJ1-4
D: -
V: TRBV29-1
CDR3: CSATTVTNEKLFF
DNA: TGCAGCGCAACGACAGTCACTAATGAAAAACTGTTTTTT

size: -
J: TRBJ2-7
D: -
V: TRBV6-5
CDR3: CASSQRRDSSYEQYF
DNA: TGTGCCAGCAGCCAGCGGAGGGATAGCTCCTACGAGCAGTACTTC

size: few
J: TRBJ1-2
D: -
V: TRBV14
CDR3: CASSQEFFSAGYGYTF
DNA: TGTGCCAGCAGCCAAGAGTTTTTCTCAGCAGGGTATGGCTACACCTTC

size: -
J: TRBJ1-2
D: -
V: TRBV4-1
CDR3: CASSQGANNYGYTF
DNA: TGCGCCAGCAGCCAGGGGGCAAATAACTATGGCTACACCTTC

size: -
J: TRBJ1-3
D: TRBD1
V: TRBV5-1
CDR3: CASMPTGGTGNTIYF
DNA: TGCGCCAGCATGCCAACAGGGGGAACTGGAAACACCATATATTTT

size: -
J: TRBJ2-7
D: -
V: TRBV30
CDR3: CAWRRRFYEQYF
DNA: TGTGCCTGGAGGCGTCGGTTCTACGAGCAGTACTTC

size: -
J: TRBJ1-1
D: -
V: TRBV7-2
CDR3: CASSLRTEAFF
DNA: TGTGCCAGCAGCTTGAGAACAGAAGCTTTCTTT

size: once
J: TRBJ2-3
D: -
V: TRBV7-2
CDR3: CASSTRAADTQYF
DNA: TGTGCCAGCAGCACTAGAGCCGCAGATACGCAGTATTTT

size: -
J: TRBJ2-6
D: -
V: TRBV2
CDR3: CASIRAGTSGANVLTF
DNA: TGTGCCAGCATCCGGGCGGGGACGTCTGGGGCCAACGTCCTGACTTTC

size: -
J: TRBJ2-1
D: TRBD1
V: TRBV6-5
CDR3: CASVDRANEQFF
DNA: TGTGCCAGCGTAGACAGGGCGAATGAGCAGTTCTTC

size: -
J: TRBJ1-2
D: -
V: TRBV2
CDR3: CASSAGGAFYGYTF
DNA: TGTGCCAGCAGTGCCGGGGGCGCGTTTTATGGCTACACCTTC

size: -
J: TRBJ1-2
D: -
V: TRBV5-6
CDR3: CASSLTPPYGYTF
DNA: TGTGCCAGCAGCTTAACCCCCCCCTATGGCTACACCTTC

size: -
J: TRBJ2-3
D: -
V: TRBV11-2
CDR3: CASSIGATTDTQYF
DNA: TGTGCCAGCAGCATAGGGGCCACCACAGATACGCAGTATTTT

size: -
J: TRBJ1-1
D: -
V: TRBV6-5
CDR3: CASSYGRVEAFF
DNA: TGTGCCAGCAGTTACGGTCGGGTTGAAGCTTTCTTT

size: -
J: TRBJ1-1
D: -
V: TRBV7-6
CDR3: CASSFGEGPATEAFF
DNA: TGTGCCAGCAGCTTTGGGGAGGGGCCAGCCACTGAAGCTTTCTTT

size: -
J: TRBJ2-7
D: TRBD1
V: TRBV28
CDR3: CASSPGQGKILREQYF
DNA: TGTGCCAGCAGCCCGGGACAGGGCAAGATCCTACGCGAGCAGTACTTC

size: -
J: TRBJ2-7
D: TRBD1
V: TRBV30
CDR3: CAWGGQGSYEQYF
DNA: TGTGCCTGGGGGGGACAGGGATCCTACGAGCAGTACTTC

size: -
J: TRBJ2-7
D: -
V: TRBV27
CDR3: CASSSRGYEQYF
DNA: TGTGCCAGCAGTTCTAGGGGATACGAGCAGTACTTC

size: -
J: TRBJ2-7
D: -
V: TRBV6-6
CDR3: CASKEGDIYEQYF
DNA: TGTGCCAGCAAGGAAGGGGATATCTACGAGCAGTACTTC

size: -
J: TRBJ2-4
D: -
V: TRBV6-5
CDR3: CASSYSAPGVNIQYF
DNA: TGTGCCAGCAGTTACTCGGCCCCAGGGGTAAACATTCAGTACTTC

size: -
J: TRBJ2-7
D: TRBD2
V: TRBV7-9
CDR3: CASSPGLAHSLGGYEQYF
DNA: TGTGCCAGCAGTCCGGGACTAGCGCACTCCCTCGGGGGTTACGAGCAGTACTTC

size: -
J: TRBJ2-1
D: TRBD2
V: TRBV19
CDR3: CASSLTSGRTYEQFF
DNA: TGTGCCAGTAGTCTGACTAGCGGGAGGACCTATGAGCAGTTCTTC

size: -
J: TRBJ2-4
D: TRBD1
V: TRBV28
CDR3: CASSPTGGKNIQYF
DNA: TGTGCCAGCAGTCCGACAGGGGGCAAAAACATTCAGTACTTC

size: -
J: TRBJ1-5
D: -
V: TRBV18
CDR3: CASRDSLDQPQHF
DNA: TGTGCCAGCCGAGACAGTTTAGATCAGCCCCAGCATTTT

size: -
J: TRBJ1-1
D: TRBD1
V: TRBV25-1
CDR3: CASIRSGGLYTEAFF
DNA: TGTGCCAGCATTAGGTCAGGGGGATTATACACTGAAGCTTTCTTT

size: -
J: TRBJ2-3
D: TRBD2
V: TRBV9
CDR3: CASSAPSGAADTQYF
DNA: TGTGCCAGCAGCGCTCCTAGCGGGGCGGCAGATACGCAGTATTTT

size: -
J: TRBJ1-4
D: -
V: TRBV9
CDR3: CASSVRGTEGEKLFF
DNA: TGTGCCAGCAGCGTAAGGGGGACGGAAGGGGAAAAACTGTTTTTT

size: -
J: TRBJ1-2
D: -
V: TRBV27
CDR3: CASSWSTEVGGYTF
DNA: TGTGCCAGCAGTTGGTCGACGGAAGTTGGCGGCTACACCTTC

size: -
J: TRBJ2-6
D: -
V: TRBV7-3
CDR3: CASSPKVQGSSGANVLTF
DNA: TGTGCCAGCAGCCCGAAGGTTCAGGGTAGCTCTGGGGCCAACGTCCTGACTTTC

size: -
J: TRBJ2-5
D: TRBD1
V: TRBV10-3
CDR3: CAISALGQGGETQYF
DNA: TGTGCCATCAGTGCATTAGGACAGGGGGGAGAGACCCAGTACTTC

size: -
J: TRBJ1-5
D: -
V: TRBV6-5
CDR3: CASSYSTPGGNQPQHF
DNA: TGTGCCAGCAGTTACTCGACCCCCGGCGGGAATCAGCCCCAGCATTTT

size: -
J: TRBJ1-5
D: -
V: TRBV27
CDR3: CASSNTVRNQPQHF
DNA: TGTGCCAGCAGCAATACGGTTCGCAATCAGCCCCAGCATTTT

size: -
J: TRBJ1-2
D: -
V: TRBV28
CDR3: CASSSAGTGNYGYTF
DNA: TGTGCCAGCAGTTCAGCCGGGACCGGGAACTATGGCTACACCTTC

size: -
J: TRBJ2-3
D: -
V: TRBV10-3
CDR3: CAIRGGSTDTQYF
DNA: TGTGCCATCAGAGGCGGTAGCACAGATACGCAGTATTTT

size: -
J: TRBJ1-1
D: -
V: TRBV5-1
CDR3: CASSSDMNTEAFF
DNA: TGCGCCAGCAGCTCTGACATGAACACTGAAGCTTTCTTT

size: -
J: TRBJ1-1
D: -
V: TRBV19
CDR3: CASSTGRTHEAFF
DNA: TGTGCCAGTAGTACCGGACGGACACATGAAGCTTTCTTT

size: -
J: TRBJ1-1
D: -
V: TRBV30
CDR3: CAWTIGNTEAFF
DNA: TGTGCGTGGACGATAGGCAACACTGAAGCTTTCTTT

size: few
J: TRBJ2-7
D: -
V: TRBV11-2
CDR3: CASSLAALYEQYF
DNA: TGTGCCAGCAGCTTAGCAGCTCTCTACGAGCAGTACTTC